What follows are 18 T cell receptor beta chains derived from one specimen sequenced in a study of Tregs in tolerant kidney transplant recipients. Using immunoSEQ multiplex PCR, the repertoire was profiled, and TCRdb retains in-frame clones only, with some absent. Among roughly 120,000 clones listed, about 91% were seen once. Sequencing used CD4+ T cells from blood. The receptors shown here come from a human donor in good health.

The chain uses TRBV21-1 and TRBJ1-3; the table's TRBD1 call for D was not verified on the DNA. TRBV21-1 corresponds to a pseudogene. The CDR3 spans 17 residues. The CDR3 protein is CASSNVRGLHSGNTIYF. CDR3 DNA: TGTGCCAGCAGCAATGTAAGGGGGCTCCACTCTGGAAACACCATATATTTT.

The CDR3 loop is CAWSAPGQAKTYEQYF. The CDR3 DNA reads TGTGCCTGGAGTGCCCCGGGACAAGCCAAGACCTACGAGCAGTACTTC. V is TRBV30 and J is TRBJ2-7; tentative D call: TRBD1 (6 bases). Germline V CDR1 and CDR2: GTSNPN, SVGIG (reference sequence). Trimming cost V 1 base and J 2 bases, with 18 bases left between them. The CDR3 has 16 residues.

The V and J genes are TRBV5-4 and TRBJ1-5; 11 nucleotides agree with TRBD1. Germline V gene data show CDR1 as SGHNT and CDR2 as YYREEE (reference sequence). The CDR3 covers 14 residues. Germline trimming cut 4 bases from V and 4 bases from J; bases unmatched to any gene: 1. The CDR3 sequence: CASSRDRGNQPQHF. The CDR3 bases are TGTGCCAGCAGCCGGGACAGGGGGAATCAGCCCCAGCATTTT.

The V gene is TRBV5-8, the J gene TRBJ1-1; D perhaps matches TRBD1 (6 bases). Trimming cost V 4 bases and J 2 bases, with 15 bases left between them. CDR1 is SGHTS and CDR2 is YDEGEE in the germline V gene. The CDR3 has 15 residues. CDR3 sequence: CASSREQGINTEAFF. The CDR3 bases are TGTGCCAGCAGCCGGGAGCAGGGGATCAACACTGAAGCTTTCTTT.

The chain employs TRBV5-1 and TRBJ1-2; no clear D gene. This CDR3 comprises 17 residues. Germline assignment: CDR1 SGHRS and CDR2 YFSETQ. Trimming took 0 bases from V and 0 from J, leaving 15 bases between them. CDR3 DNA: TGCGCCAGCAGCTTGGTACCAGGCGGCGATTCTAACTATGGCTACACCTTC. This sequence encodes CASSLVPGGDSNYGYTF.

This clone occurred once. V gene TRBV30 combines with J gene TRBJ2-7; 7 positions agree with TRBD2. Looked up from germline, CDR1 is GTSNPN and CDR2 is SVGIG (reference sequence). CDR3 length equals 15 residues. V shed 0 bases and J 2 bases; nucleotides not matched to a gene: 7. DNA of the CDR3: TGTGCCTGGAGTGTTTCGGGGAGGGATACCTACGAGCAGTACTTC. Translation: CAWSVSGRDTYEQYF.

This chain connects TRBV27 to TRBJ2-7, with D tentatively TRBD2 (5 bases). Germline values: CDR1 MNHEY, CDR2 SMNVEV (reference sequence). The CDR3 is made up of 14 amino acids. V was shortened by 2 bases and J by 0 bases, with 8 bases between the two germline ends. The CDR3 loop reads CASSLEADSYEQYF. CDR3 in DNA: TGTGCCAGCAGTTTAGAAGCGGACTCCTACGAGCAGTACTTC.

This chain links TRBV7-2 with TRBJ2-2; 8 bases line up with TRBD2. Germline V gives CDR1 SGHTA, CDR2 FQGNSA. With 2 bases clipped from V and 13 bases from J, the junction kept 12 bases outside the gene matches. The CDR3 consists of 15 residues. The CDR3 coding sequence is TGTGCCAGCAGCTTATGGCGGGGGGCTGACACCGCGCTGTTTTTT. Translating gives CASSLWRGADTALFF.

V usage is TRBV18 and J usage is TRBJ2-7; 7 bases are a match to TRBD1. The CDR3 extends over 14 amino acids. With V trimmed by 2 bases and J by 3 bases, 4 bases remained unmatched. The V gene's germline CDR1 is KGHSH and CDR2 LQKENI. The CDR3 DNA sequence: TGTGCCAGCTCACCAATGGGACAGAACTACGAGCAGTACTTC. It translates to CASSPMGQNYEQYF.

The V and J genes are TRBV27 and TRBJ2-5, with D perhaps matching TRBD2 (5 bases). Germline assignment: CDR1 MNHEY and CDR2 SMNVEV (reference sequence). CDR3 size: 18 residues. Trimming cost V 3 bases and J 5 bases, with 25 bases left between them. CDR3 nucleotide sequence: TGTGCCAGCAGTTTTTCCTGGCGGATCAGGACTCCCCAGGAGACCCAGTACTTC. Protein sequence: CASSFSWRIRTPQETQYF.

This chain connects TRBV5-4 to TRBJ2-5; 11 nucleotides match TRBD2. Germline loops: CDR1 SGHNT, CDR2 YYREEE (reference sequence). Trimming took 3 bases from V and 1 from J; bases not matched to a gene: 5. The CDR3 is 16 amino acids. CDR3 region: CASSSGGTSGQETQYF. The CDR3 nucleotides read TGTGCCAGCAGCTCGGGGGGGACTAGCGGCCAAGAGACCCAGTACTTC.

The chain uses TRBV2 and TRBJ2-5, with a tentative D call TRBD2 (7 bases). There are 14 residues in the CDR3. CDR1 and CDR2 (germline): SNHLY, FYNNEI. V lost 4 bases and J lost 2, with 11 bases in between. The CDR3: CASSGGGPQETQYF. DNA for the CDR3: TGTGCCAGCAGTGGGGGGGGCCCGCAAGAGACCCAGTACTTC.

The chain combines TRBV15 with TRBJ2-2; the D is unclear. Per the germline V gene, CDR1 is LNHNV and CDR2 is YYDKDF (reference sequence). Trimming took off 0 bases at V and 6 bases at J, with 8 bases between the two ends. This CDR3 contains 14 residues. CDR3 sequence: CATSRDPFAGELFF. The DNA for the CDR3 is TGTGCCACCAGCAGAGACCCATTTGCCGGGGAGCTGTTTTTT.

The chain couples TRBV5-1 to TRBJ2-7, with 8 bases aligning to TRBD1. The CDR3 runs 18 residues. Germline CDR1 reads SGHRS; CDR2 reads YFSETQ. V shed 3 bases and J 3 bases; nucleotides not matched to a gene: 17. This chain's CDR3 is CASSSENTRDRLLYEQYF. The CDR3 DNA is TGCGCCAGCAGCTCCGAAAACACCCGGGACAGGCTGCTCTACGAGCAGTACTTC.

The chain uses TRBV29-1 and TRBJ2-7, with D tentatively TRBD1 (7 bases). The V gene lost 1 base and the J gene lost 7 bases, with 17 bases spanning the gap. This CDR3 region has 14 residues. Germline-derived CDR1 and CDR2 are SQVTM and ANQGSEA. The CDR3 spells CSVEVRGDAREQYF. The CDR3 DNA follows: TGCAGCGTTGAAGTCAGGGGGGACGCGAGGGAGCAGTACTTC.

The chain uses TRBV4-1 and TRBJ2-1; TRBD2 might be the D (6 bases). The CDR3 consists of 13 residues. Trimming removed 9 bases at V and 4 bases at J, with 13 bases between. Germline values: CDR1 MGHRA, CDR2 YSYEKL. CDR3 sequence: CASRRGGYNEQFF. The CDR3 DNA follows: TGCGCCAGTCGGAGGGGAGGATACAATGAGCAGTTCTTC.

The chain is built from TRBV5-6 and TRBJ1-1; no clear D gene. Looked up from germline, CDR1 is SGHDT and CDR2 is YYEEEE. The ends were cut back, 0 bases at V and 2 bases at J, with 8 bases in the middle. This CDR3 contains 14 residues. The CDR3 DNA is TGTGCCAGCAGCTTGGGCGGTATCAACACTGAAGCTTTCTTT. It translates to CASSLGGINTEAFF. The full variable domain, in which reference TRBV5-6 and TRBJ1-1 provide the parts outside the CDR3, is DAGVTQSPTHLIKTRGQQVTLRCSPKSGHDTVSWYQQALGQGPQFIFQYYEEEERQRGNFPDRFSGHQFPNYSSELNVNALLLGDSALYLCASSLGGINTEAFFGQGTRLTVV.

The chain links TRBV19 to TRBJ1-2, with D unclear. The CDR3 covers 13 residues. V was trimmed by 6 bases and J by 6 bases, leaving 14 bases between them. Germline lookup yields CDR1 LNHDA and CDR2 SQIVND (reference sequence). The CDR3 region is CASREQVSNGYTF. CDR3 nucleotides: TGTGCCAGTAGGGAACAAGTATCTAATGGCTACACCTTC.